This TCR beta chain originates from a study of T cells in Graves' hyperthyroidism and ophthalmopathy. There were TCR beta CDR3 regions amplified from RNA transcripts. The primer set for the first-round RT-PCR of the TCR CDR3 was HTBI. MiXCR, run by TCRdb on the multiplex PCR reads, gives a single entry per CDR3 protein. This sample carries some 420,000 distinct CDR3 sequences, roughly 13% of them seen once, and the ten largest clones take approximately 5.3%. Germline trimming cut 1 base from V and 4 bases from J; bases unmatched to any gene: 3. This CDR3 spans 15 amino acids. Germline CDR1 LGHNA, CDR2 YNFKEQ.

The sample taken for sequencing was blood. V and J are TRBV4-2 and TRBJ2-5; TRBD1 agrees at 10 bases. The origin of this receptor is a woman aged 18-30 years with Graves' hyperthyroidism. The CDR3 nucleotides read TGTGCCAGCAGCCAAGGACAGGGGGCAGGAGAGACCCAGTACTTC. Encoded protein: CASSQGQGAGETQYF.